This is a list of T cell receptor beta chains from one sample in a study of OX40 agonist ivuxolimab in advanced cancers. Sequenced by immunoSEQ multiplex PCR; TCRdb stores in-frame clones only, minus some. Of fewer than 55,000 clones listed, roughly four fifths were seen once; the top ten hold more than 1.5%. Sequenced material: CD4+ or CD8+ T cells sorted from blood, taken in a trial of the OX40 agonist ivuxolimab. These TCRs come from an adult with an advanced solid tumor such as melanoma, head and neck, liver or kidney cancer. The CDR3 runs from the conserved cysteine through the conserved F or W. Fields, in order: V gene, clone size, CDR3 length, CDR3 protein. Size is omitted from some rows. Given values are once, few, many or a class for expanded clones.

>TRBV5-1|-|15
CASSFWRGGENEQFF
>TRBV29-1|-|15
CSVAVNRDYTDTQYF
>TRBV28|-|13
CAGGQGLYNEQFF
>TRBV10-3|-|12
CAISESQGRRVF
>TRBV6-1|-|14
CASSLRGAYNEQFF
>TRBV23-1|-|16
CARFSLIPGPQETQYF
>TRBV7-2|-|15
CASSVGLLSGNTIYF
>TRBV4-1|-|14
CASSLGEETGELFF
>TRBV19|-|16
CASTLLHDSRFYGYTF
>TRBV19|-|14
CASSITWDNIPLHF
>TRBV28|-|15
CASSLSLGFYQPQHF
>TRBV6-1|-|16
CASSEAQGRGHRELFF
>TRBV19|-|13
CASSMPGVNIQYF
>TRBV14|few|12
CASSRLNYGYTF